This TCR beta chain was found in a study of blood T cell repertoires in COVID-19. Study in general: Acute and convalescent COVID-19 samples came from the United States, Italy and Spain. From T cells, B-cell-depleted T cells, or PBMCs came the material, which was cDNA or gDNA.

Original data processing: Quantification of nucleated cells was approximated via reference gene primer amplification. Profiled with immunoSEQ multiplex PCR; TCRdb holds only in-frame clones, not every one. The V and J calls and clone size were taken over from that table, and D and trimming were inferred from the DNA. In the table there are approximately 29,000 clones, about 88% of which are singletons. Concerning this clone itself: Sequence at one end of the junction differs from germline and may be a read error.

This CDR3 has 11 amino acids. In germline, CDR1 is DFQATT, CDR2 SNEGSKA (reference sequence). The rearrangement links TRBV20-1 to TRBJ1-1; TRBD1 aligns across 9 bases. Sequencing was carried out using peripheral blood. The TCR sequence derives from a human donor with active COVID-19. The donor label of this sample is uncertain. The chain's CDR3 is CSAGRTGVQPF. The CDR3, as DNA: TGCAGTGCTGGACGGACAGGGGTTCAGCCCTTT.